This T cell receptor beta chain was profiled in a study of blood T cell repertoires in COVID-19. Turning to the study itself: The origin of the acute and convalescent COVID-19 samples was the United States, Italy and Spain.

Original processing methods: Nucleated cell counts were estimated from reference gene primer amplification. The data were produced by immunoSEQ multiplex PCR, yet TCRdb's version contains in-frame clones alone and is incomplete. V and J calls and clone size are given by that table; D and trimming were obtained from the DNA. Among 100,000 to 150,000 clones listed, roughly 72% were seen once. This clone came up a few times. The material sequenced was peripheral blood. The TCR was taken from a man aged 60 to 75 with acute or convalescent COVID-19.

The CDR3 is CASSSPQGYGYTF. CDR3 DNA sequence: TGTGCCAGCAGTTCGCCCCAGGGCTATGGCTACACCTTC. The V gene is TRBV28, the J gene TRBJ1-2, with a possible D match to TRBD1 (5 bases). CDR3 length: 13 amino acids. Germline CDR1 and CDR2: MDHEN and SYDVKM. Between the trimmed V and J ends, which lost 4 bases and 4 bases, there was a span of 10 bases.